These 4 T cell receptor beta chains were all obtained from the same sample, sequenced in a study of cytomegalovirus exposure and HLA in healthy donors. PCR used 60 Vbeta primers and 13 Jbeta primers. The data were produced by immunoSEQ multiplex PCR, yet TCRdb's version contains in-frame clones alone and is incomplete. This table holds about 150,000 clones, around 82% found once. Sequencing input: PBMCs. The receptors come from a woman in her 50s in good health and CMV-seropositive.

The chain has TRBV5-4 and TRBJ1-4; 10 nucleotides line up with TRBD1. Unmatched junction bases numbered 4, after V lost 3 bases and J lost 8 bases. Per germline, CDR1 SGHNT and CDR2 YYREEE (reference sequence). The CDR3 is made up of 14 amino acids. The CDR3 DNA is TGTGCCAGCAGCTCACGGACAGGGGGGGAAAAACTGTTTTTT. As protein: CASSSRTGGEKLFF.

This clone was picked up a small number of times. This sequence joins TRBV7-8 and TRBJ2-3; TRBD1 agrees at 10 bases. J lost 6 bases, V lost 6 bases, and 9 bases had no gene match. In germline, CDR1 is SGHVS, CDR2 FQNEAQ. The length of the CDR3 is 15 residues. Here the CDR3 reads CASSYGQGGGDTQYF. The CDR3 coding sequence is TGTGCCAGCAGTTACGGACAGGGGGGTGGGGATACGCAGTATTTT.

This clone was seen a handful of times. J is TRBJ1-1 and V is TRBV7-9, with D unresolved. The germline V gene encodes CDR1 SEHNR and CDR2 FQNEAQ (reference sequence). CDR3 length: 13 amino acids. The V and J ends lost 5 bases and 2 bases respectively, with 9 bases between them. The CDR3 here is CASSPGLNTEAFF. The CDR3, as DNA: TGTGCCAGCAGCCCCGGACTAAACACTGAAGCTTTCTTT.

The chain uses TRBV15 and TRBJ2-5; TRBD1 might be the D (6 bases). The CDR3 has 14 amino acids. Germline lookup yields CDR1 LNHNV and CDR2 YYDKDF (reference sequence). V was trimmed by 3 bases and J by 2 bases, leaving 10 bases between them. CDR3 protein: CATSRDRQQETQYF. The DNA for the CDR3 is TGTGCCACCAGCAGGGACAGACAACAAGAGACCCAGTACTTC.